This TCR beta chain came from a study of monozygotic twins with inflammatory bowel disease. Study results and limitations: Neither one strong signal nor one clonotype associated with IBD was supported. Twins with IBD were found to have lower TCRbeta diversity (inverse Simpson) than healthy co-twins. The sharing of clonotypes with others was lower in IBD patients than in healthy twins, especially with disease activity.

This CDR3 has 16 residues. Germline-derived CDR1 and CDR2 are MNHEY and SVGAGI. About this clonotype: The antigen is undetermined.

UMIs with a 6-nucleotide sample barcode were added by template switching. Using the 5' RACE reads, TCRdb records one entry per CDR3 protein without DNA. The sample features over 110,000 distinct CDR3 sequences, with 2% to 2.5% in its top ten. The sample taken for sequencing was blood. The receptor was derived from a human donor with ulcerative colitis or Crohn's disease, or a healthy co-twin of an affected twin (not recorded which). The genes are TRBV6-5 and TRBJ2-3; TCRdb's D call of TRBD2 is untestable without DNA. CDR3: CASSYNSGGASDTQYF.